This T cell receptor (beta chain) originates from a study of blood T cells in healthy people across ages. Study information: Per two T cells, template switching captured roughly one barcoded beta molecule.

The second PCR ran about 6 to 12 cycles with a sample-barcoded 5' primer and J-beta primers. TCRdb re-called the 5' RACE reads through MiXCR, storing one row per CDR3 protein. The data contain over 1,500,000 distinct CDR3 sequences, about 39% of them singletons. Details on this clonotype: Antigen: not known.

Study-level points and caveats: PBMCs went unsorted, and a conclusive naive versus antigen-experienced comparison was therefore prevented.

CDR1 and CDR2 from the germline V gene are DFQATT and SNEGSKA (reference sequence). V lost 0 bases and J lost 6, with 6 bases in between. CDR3 length: 12 amino acids. The source material was blood. The rearrangement links TRBV20-1 to TRBJ1-5; no reliable D call. The receptor was derived from a human donor in good health. CDR3 sequence reads: CSARDETQPQHF. The CDR3 DNA follows: TGCAGTGCTAGAGATGAGACTCAGCCCCAGCATTTT.